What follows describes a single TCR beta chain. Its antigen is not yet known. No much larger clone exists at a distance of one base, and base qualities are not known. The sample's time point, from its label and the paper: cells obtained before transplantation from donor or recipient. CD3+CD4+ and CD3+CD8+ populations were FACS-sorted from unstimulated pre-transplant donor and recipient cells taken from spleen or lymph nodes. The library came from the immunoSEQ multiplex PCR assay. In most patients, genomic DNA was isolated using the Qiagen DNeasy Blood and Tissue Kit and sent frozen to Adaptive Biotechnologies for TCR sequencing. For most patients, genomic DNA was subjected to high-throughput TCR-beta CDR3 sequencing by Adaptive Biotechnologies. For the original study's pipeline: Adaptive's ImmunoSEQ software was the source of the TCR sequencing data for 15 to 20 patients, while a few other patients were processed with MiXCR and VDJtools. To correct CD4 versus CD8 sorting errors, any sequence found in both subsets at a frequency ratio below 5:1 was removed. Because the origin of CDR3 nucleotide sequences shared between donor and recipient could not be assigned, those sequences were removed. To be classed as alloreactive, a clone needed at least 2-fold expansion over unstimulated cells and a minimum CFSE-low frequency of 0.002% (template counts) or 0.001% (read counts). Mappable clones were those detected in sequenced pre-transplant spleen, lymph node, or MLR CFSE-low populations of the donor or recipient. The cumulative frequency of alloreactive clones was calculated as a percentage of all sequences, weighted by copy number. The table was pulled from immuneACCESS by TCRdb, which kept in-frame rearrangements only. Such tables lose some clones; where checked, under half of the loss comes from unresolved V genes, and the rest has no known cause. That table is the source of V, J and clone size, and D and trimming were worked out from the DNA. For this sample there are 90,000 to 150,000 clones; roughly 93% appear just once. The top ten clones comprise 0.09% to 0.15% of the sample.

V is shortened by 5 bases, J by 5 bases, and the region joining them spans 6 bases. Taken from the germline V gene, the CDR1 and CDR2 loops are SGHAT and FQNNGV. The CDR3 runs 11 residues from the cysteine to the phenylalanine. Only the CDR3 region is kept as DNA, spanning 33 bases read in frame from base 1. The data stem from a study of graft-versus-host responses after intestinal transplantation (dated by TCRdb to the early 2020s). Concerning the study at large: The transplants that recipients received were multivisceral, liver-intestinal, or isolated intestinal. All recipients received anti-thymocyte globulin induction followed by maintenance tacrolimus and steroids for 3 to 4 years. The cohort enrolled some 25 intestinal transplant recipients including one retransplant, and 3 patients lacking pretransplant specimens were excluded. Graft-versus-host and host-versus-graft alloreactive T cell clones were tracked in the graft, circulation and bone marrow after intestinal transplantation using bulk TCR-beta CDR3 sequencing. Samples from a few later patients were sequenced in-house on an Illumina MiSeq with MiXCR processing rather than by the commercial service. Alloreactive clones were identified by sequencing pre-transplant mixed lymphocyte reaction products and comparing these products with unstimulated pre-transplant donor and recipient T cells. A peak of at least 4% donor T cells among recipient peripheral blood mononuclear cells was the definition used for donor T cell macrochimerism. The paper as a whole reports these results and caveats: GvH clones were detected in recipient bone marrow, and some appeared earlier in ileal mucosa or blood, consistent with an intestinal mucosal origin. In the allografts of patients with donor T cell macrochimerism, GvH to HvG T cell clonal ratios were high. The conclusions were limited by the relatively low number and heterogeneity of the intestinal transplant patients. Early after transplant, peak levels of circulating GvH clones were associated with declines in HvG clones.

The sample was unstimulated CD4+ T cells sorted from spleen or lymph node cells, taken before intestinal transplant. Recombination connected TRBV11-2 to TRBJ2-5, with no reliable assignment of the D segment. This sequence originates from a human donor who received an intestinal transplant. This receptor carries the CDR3 CASSLLETQYF. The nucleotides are TGTGCCAGCAGCCTCTTGGAGACCCAGTACTTC.